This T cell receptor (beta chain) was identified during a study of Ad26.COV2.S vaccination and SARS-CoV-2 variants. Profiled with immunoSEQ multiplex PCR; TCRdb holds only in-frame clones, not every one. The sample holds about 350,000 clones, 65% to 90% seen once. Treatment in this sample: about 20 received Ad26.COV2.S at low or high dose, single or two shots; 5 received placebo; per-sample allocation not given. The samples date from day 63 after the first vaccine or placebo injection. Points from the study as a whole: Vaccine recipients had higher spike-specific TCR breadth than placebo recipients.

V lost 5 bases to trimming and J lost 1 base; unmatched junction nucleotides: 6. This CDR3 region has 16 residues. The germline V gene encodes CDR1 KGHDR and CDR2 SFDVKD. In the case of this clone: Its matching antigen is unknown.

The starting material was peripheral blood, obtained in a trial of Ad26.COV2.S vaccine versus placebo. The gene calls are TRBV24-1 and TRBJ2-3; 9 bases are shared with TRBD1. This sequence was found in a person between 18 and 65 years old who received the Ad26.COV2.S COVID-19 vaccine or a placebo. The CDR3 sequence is CATSGPGQGRTDTQYF. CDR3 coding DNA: TGTGCCACCAGTGGGCCGGGACAGGGTCGCACAGATACGCAGTATTTT.